This T cell receptor beta chain stems from a study of shared T cell receptors in the human thymus. TCRdb's copy holds only in-frame clones and misses some; the assay was immunoSEQ multiplex PCR. The table lists about 660,000 clones, more than 75% of them singletons. Separately, the same data were catalogued under a study of human thymus T cells. As that report states: Samples came from healthy Finnish infants during open corrective cardiac surgery. In corrective heart surgery, resections were taken, and these provided the thymus tissue. Unrelated individuals were reported by related research to share highly overlapping thymic repertoires.

The source material was thymocytes. The source is a boy younger than two with a congenital heart defect.

The CDR3 nucleotides are TGTGCCAGTAGTATAGGAGGGGGGAGGGCTGGATTCGGCGAGCAGTACTTC. It yields the protein CASSIGGGRAGFGEQYF. The chain has TRBV19 and TRBJ2-7, with TRBD2 as a possible D gene (7 bases). This CDR3 has 17 residues. V dropped 1 base and J dropped 6 bases, with 22 bases sitting between them. The V gene's germline CDR1 is LNHDA and CDR2 SQIVND (reference sequence).